This T cell receptor (beta chain) was retrieved from a study of shared clonotypes between healthy human individuals. Study-level points and caveats: Naive CD4 clonotypes were shared across a handful of donors at about 5.3%.

Turning to this clone: Antigen specificity is unknown. This sample includes further DNA sequences coding for the same CDR3.

The naive CD8 fraction comprised CD45RO-negative cells positively selected for CCR7 and excluded terminally differentiated effector memory CD45RA+ cells. Germline CDR1 and CDR2: SGHRS and YFSETQ. The CDR3 is 13 amino acids. V lost 0 bases to trimming and J lost 2 bases, with 3 bases between them. The assay was immunoSEQ multiplex PCR, and TCRdb's table has in-frame clones only and misses some. Of nearly 2 million clones listed, 85% to 95% are singletons. Input material: naive CD8+ T cells sorted from blood. The clonotype was recovered from a man in his late teens or twenties in good health. The V and J genes are TRBV5-1 and TRBJ1-5; D not certain. CDR3 sequence reads: CASSLVGNQPQHF. The CDR3, as DNA: TGCGCCAGCAGCTTGGTAGGCAATCAGCCCCAGCATTTT. Together with reference TRBV5-1 and TRBJ1-5, the CDR3 gives the full variable domain: KAGVTQTPRYLIKTRGQQVTLSCSPISGHRSVSWYQQTPGQGLQFLFEYFSETQRNKGNFPGRFSGRQFSNSRSEMNVSTLELGDSALYLCASSLVGNQPQHFGDGTRLSIL.